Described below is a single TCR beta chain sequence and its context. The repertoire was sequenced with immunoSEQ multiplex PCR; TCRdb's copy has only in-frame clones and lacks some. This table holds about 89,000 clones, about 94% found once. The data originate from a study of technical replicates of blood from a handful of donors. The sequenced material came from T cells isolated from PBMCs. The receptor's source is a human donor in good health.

The CDR3 nucleotides read TGTGCCAGCAGTGCCAGCGGGAGGATTACCTACGAGCAGTACTTC. Its protein product is CASSASGRITYEQYF. The V gene is TRBV6-5, the J gene TRBJ2-7; 9 nucleotides align to TRBD2. The CDR3 has 15 residues. Trimming took 5 bases from V and 2 from J; bases not matched to a gene: 7. Germline loops: CDR1 MNHEY, CDR2 SVGAGI.